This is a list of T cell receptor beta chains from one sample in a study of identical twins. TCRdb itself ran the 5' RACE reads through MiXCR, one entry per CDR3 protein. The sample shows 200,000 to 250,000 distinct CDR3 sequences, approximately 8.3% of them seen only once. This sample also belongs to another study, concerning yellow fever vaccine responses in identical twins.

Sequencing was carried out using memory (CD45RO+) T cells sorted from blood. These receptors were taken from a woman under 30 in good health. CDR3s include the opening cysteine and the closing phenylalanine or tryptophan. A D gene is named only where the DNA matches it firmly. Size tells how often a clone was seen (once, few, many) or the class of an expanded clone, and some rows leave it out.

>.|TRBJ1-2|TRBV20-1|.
TGCAGTGCTAGAGTCAACGAAATCTCTGGGGGCTACACCTTC
CSARVNEISGGYTF
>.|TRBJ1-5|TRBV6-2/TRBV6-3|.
TGTGCCAGCAGCGGACGAGGGAGGGATCAGCCCCAGCATTTT
CASSGRGRDQPQHF
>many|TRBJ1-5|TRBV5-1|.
TGCGCCAGCAGCTTGTTGGTTGGTCAGCCCCAGCATTTT
CASSLLVGQPQHF
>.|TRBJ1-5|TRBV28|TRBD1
TGTGCCAGCAGTTTTCTAGGGGGCGCGGGAAATCAGCCCCAGCATTTT
CASSFLGGAGNQPQHF
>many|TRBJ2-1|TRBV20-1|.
TGCAGTGCCGCGCCAGGGTCATACAATGAGCAGTTCTTC
CSAAPGSYNEQFF
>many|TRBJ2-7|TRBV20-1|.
TGCAGTGCTAGATTCTACAGCTACGAGCAGTACTTC
CSARFYSYEQYF
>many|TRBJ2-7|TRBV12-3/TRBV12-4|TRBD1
TGTGCCAGCAGGGGAAGGGACAGGGATCGGGGCGAGCAGTACTTC
CASRGRDRDRGEQYF
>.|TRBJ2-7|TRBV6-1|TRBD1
TGTGCCAGCAGAGCGACAGGGGGCTTGTACGAGCAGTACTTC
CASRATGGLYEQYF
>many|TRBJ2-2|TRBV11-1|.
TGTGCCAGCAGCCGAACGGGGCAGGGACCGGCCGGGGAGCTGTTTTTT
CASSRTGQGPAGELFF
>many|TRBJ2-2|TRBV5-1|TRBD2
TGCGCCAGCAGCTTGGAGCGGGGGTCCACCGGGGAGCTGTTTTTT
CASSLERGSTGELFF
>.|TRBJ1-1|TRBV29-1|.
TGCAGCGTTGGGGAGAACACTGAAGCTTTCTTT
CSVGENTEAFF
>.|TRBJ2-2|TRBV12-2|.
TGTGCAAGTCGCTTCCCCCCGACTAGCGAGAACACCGGGGAGCTGTTTTTT
CASRFPPTSENTGELFF
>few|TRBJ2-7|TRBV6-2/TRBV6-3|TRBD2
TGTGCCAGCAGTTGGCGGGAGGGCTCCTACGAGCAGTACTTC
CASSWREGSYEQYF
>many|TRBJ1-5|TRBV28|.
TGTGCCAGCAGTTCCACCAATCAGCCCCAGCATTTT
CASSSTNQPQHF
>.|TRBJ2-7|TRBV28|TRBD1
TGTGCCAGCAGTTTGACAGGGGGGACTGTCGACGAGCAGTACTTC
CASSLTGGTVDEQYF
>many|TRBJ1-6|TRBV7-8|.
TGTGCCAGCAGCTCTCAGGGAATTACCTATAATTCACCCCTCCACTTT
CASSSQGITYNSPLHF
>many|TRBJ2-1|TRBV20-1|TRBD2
TGCAGTGCCCTTACTAGCGGGAGGGCCTATACCCACAATGAGCAGTTCTTC
CSALTSGRAYTHNEQFF
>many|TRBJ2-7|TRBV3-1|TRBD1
TGTGCCAGCAGCCCGGTCGGGACAGGGGGCGCCCTCTACGAGCAGTACTTC
CASSPVGTGGALYEQYF
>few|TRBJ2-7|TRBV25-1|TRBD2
TGTGCCAGCAGCGGGACTAGTACGACCTACGAGCAGTACTTC
CASSGTSTTYEQYF
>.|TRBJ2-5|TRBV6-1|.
TGTGCCAGCAGTGGGGCTTCCAGGATAGGAGAGACCCAGTACTTC
CASSGASRIGETQYF
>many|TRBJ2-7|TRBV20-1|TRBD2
TGCAGTGCTAGAGCCCAGCGGGGAGGGGACTCCTACGAGCAGTACTTC
CSARAQRGGDSYEQYF
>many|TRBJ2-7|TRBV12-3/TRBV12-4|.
TGTGCCAGCAGGTCTTCTCAGGGAAACGAGCAGTACTTC
CASRSSQGNEQYF
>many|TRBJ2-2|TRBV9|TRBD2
TGTGCCAGCAGCCCGAGACCGGGACTAGCGGGGACCTTCGTCGGGGAGCTGTTTTTT
CASSPRPGLAGTFVGELFF
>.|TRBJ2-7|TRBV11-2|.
TGTGCCAGCAGCTTAGGCGGCGAACCTTCCTACGAGCAGTACTTC
CASSLGGEPSYEQYF
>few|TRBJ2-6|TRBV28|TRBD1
TGTGCCAGCAGTTCGGGACAGGGGTCTGGGGCCAACGTCCTGACTTTC
CASSSGQGSGANVLTF
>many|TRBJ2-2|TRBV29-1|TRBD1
TGCAGCGCCTTGTCAGGGGGAAACACCGGGGAGCTGTTTTTT
CSALSGGNTGELFF
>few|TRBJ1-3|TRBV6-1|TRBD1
TGTGCCAGCAGTCCGGGACAGGGATACACCATATATTTT
CASSPGQGYTIYF
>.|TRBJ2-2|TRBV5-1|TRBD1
TGCGCCAGCAGAGCCGGGACAGGGGGCGCCGTGGACACCGGGGAGCTGTTTTTT
CASRAGTGGAVDTGELFF
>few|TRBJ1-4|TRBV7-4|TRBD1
TGTGCCACGGGACAGGGGAGGGAAAAACTGTTTTTT
CATGQGREKLFF
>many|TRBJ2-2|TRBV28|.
TGTGCCAGCAGTTTATTTCAGGGGCGGCGGACCGGGGAGCTGTTTTTT
CASSLFQGRRTGELFF
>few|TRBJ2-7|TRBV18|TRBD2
TGTGCCAGCTCAAAGGACACGGGAGGCTCCTACGAGCAGTACTTC
CASSKDTGGSYEQYF
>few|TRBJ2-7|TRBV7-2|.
TGTGCCAGCCAACTCGGTTTGTACAACGAGCAGTACTTC
CASQLGLYNEQYF
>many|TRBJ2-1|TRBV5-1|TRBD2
TGCGCCAGCAGACCTGGAGTGGCTAGCGGGAGCACCCACAATGAGCAGTTCTTC
CASRPGVASGSTHNEQFF
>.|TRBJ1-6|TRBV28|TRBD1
TGTGCCAGCAGTTCCTCCGGGACAGGCTCCTATAATTCACCCCTCCACTTT
CASSSSGTGSYNSPLHF
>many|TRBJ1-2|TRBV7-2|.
TGTGCCAGCAGCCCGCAGGGAGGATATGGCTACACCTTC
CASSPQGGYGYTF
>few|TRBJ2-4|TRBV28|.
TGTGCCAGCAGCCATGGACTGGGCGGAGGAGAGGTAGCCAAAAACATTCAGTACTTC
CASSHGLGGGEVAKNIQYF
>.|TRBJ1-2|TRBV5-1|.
TGCGCCAGCAGCCCCCGACGAGGGGATGTCTATGGCTACACCTTC
CASSPRRGDVYGYTF
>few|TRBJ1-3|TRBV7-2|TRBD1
TGTGCCAGCAGTCCGAAGGCAGGGGGCGTCTCTGGAAACACCATATATTTT
CASSPKAGGVSGNTIYF
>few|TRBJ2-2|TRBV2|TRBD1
TGTGCCAGCAGTAGGGACAGGGGAGGCACCGGGGAGCTGTTTTTT
CASSRDRGGTGELFF
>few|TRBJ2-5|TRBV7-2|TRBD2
TGTGCCAGCAGCACGAGAAGGACTAGCGGGGTGGAGACCCAGTACTTC
CASSTRRTSGVETQYF
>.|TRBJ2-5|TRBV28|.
TGTGCCAGCAGTTTAGTTAGGGCCGGGGAGACCCAGTACTTC
CASSLVRAGETQYF
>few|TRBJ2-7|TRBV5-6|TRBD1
TGTGCCAGCAGCTTCCCGGGACAGGGCTTTCGGCAGTACTTC
CASSFPGQGFRQYF
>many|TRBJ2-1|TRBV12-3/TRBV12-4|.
TGTGCCAGCAGTTCTGGTAGGAGCTCCTACAATGAGCAGTTCTTC
CASSSGRSSYNEQFF
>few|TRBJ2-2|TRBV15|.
TGTGCCACCAGCCCCGAACGAGAGACAGTTTGGGAGCTGTTTTTT
CATSPERETVWELFF
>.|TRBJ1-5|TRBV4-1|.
TGCGCCAGCAGCCCCCAAGGTACGGGAAATCAGCCCCAGCATTTT
CASSPQGTGNQPQHF
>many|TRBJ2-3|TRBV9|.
TGTGCCAGCAGCGGGGTGCACGGCACAGATACGCAGTATTTT
CASSGVHGTDTQYF
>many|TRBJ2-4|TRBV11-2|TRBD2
TGTGCCAGCAGCTTAGAACTAGCGGGAGTAAAGTCAGCCAAAAACATTCAGTACTTC
CASSLELAGVKSAKNIQYF
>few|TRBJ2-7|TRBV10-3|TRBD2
TGTGCCATCATCCAGCGGGGGTTCTCCTACGAGCAGTACTTC
CAIIQRGFSYEQYF